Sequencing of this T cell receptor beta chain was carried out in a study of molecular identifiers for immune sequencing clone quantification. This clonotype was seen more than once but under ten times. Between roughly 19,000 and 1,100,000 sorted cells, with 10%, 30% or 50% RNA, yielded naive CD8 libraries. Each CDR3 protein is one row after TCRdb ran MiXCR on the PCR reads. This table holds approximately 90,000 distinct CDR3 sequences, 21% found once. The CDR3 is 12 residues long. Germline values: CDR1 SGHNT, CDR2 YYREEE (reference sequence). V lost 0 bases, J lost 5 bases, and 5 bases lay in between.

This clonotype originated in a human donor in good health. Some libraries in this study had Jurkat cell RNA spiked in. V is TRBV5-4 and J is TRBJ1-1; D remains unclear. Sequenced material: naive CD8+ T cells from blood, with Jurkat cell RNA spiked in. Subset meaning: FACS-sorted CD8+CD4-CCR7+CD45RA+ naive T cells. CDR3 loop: CASSLVATEAFF. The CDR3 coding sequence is TGTGCCAGCAGCTTGGTGGCAACTGAAGCTTTCTTT. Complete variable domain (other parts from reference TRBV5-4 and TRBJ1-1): ETGVTQSPTHLIKTRGQQVTLRCSSQSGHNTVSWYQQALGQGPQFIFQYYREEENGRGNFPPRFSGLQFPNYSSELNVNALELDDSALYLCASSLVATEAFFGQGTRLTVV.